This TCR beta chain was retrieved from a study of T cell responses to AZD1222 COVID-19 vaccine. Whole-study context: Second doses that came at about 4 or about 12 weeks were put together.

A word on this clone: Its cognate antigen is unknown.

Germline V gene sequence: CDR1 MNHEY, CDR2 SMNVEV (reference sequence). The CDR3 length is 15 residues. Losses at the gene ends were 7 bases for V and 4 bases for J; bases not matched to a gene: 11. The data were produced by immunoSEQ multiplex PCR, yet TCRdb's version contains in-frame clones alone and is incomplete. The sample carries under 55,000 clones, 84% recorded once. Study-level results: Most donors were white British, females outnumbered males, and clonal diversity was possibly underestimated. Unmutated regions of variants are reportedly targeted by nearly half of spike-specific TCRs.

The chain uses TRBV27 and TRBJ2-5, with TRBD2 identical over 8 bases. The clonotype comes from an adult in good health. The specimen comprised peripheral blood, sampled on day 0 of AZD1222 vaccination. CDR3 sequence (DNA): TGTGCCAGCACCCCGCGCGGACTAGCTGGAGAGACCCAGTACTTC. Translating gives CASTPRGLAGETQYF.